Listed here are 18 T cell receptor beta chains from one sample, sequenced in a study of blood T cell repertoires in COVID-19. Some clones are missing from TCRdb's copy, which holds only in-frame ones; the method was immunoSEQ multiplex PCR. The sample has about 110,000 clones; 76% are singletons. Specimen: peripheral blood. These receptor sequences come from an elderly man with COVID-19, enrolled during active disease.

The chain links TRBV21-1 to TRBJ2-7; TRBD2 was called by the table and not checked on the DNA. TRBV21-1 is a pseudogene. CDR3 length equals 13 residues. Here the CDR3 DNA reads TGTGCCAGCAATGGACTAGCGGGAGACGAGCAGTACTTC. This codes for CASNGLAGDEQYF.

DNA of the CDR3: TGTGCCAGCAGCCAAGCGAAGGACAGCCTTTACGAGCAGTACTTC. Its protein product is CASSQAKDSLYEQYF. The chain employs TRBV4-2 and TRBJ2-7, with TRBD1 as a possible D gene (6 bases). V lost 1 base and J 4 bases, leaving 14 bases between the germline ends. Germline V gene data show CDR1 as LGHNA and CDR2 as YNFKEQ. CDR3 size: 15 residues.

This clone was observed a single time. The chain carries TRBV7-9 and TRBJ2-6; weak D call: TRBD2 (6 bases). Germline V gives CDR1 SEHNR, CDR2 FQNEAQ (reference sequence). Deletions cut 5 bases from V and 4 bases from J, with 15 bases between. The CDR3 length is 16 residues. The CDR3 loop reads CASSPPGLQGANVLTF. In DNA form, the CDR3 reads TGTGCCAGCAGCCCGCCGGGACTTCAAGGGGCCAACGTCCTGACTTTC.

This clone has just one count. The CDR3 sequence is CATRPGGTGFYPQHF. In DNA, the CDR3 is TGTGCCACCAGACCCGGCGGGACAGGGTTTTATCCCCAGCATTTT. The V gene is TRBV15, the J gene TRBJ1-5; TRBD1 agrees at 9 bases. V shed 6 bases and J 10 bases; nucleotides not matched to a gene: 13. Per germline, CDR1 LNHNV and CDR2 YYDKDF (reference sequence). The CDR3 loop spans 15 amino acids.

The chain carries TRBV3-1 (or the pseudogene TRBV3-2) and TRBJ1-2; 7 bases match TRBD1. Germline-derived CDR1 and CDR2 are LGHDT and YNNKEL (reference sequence). This CDR3 is 16 amino acids long. V lost 3 bases, J lost 3 bases, and 10 bases stayed unmatched. The CDR3 DNA reads as TGTGCCAGCAGCCATCTACAGGGGACCTCTGACTATGGCTACACCTTC. This encodes CASSHLQGTSDYGYTF.

The chain is built from TRBV5-1 and TRBJ2-1, with 11 bases that match TRBD2. Losses at the gene ends were 3 bases for V and 0 bases for J; bases not matched to a gene: 8. CDR3 length: 18 amino acids. Germline assignment: CDR1 SGHRS and CDR2 YFSETQ. CDR3 loop: CASSSAQTSGNSYNEQFF. The CDR3 bases are TGCGCCAGCAGCTCAGCCCAGACTAGCGGGAACTCCTACAATGAGCAGTTCTTC.

The chain combines TRBV5-1 with TRBJ2-1; 12 nucleotides match TRBD1. After removal of 0 bases from V and 5 bases from J, the junction contained 9 bases not matched to a gene. The germline V gene encodes CDR1 SGHRS and CDR2 YFSETQ. The CDR3 has 18 amino acids. CDR3 DNA: TGCGCCAGCAGCTTGGCGTTGCGGGACAGGGGGCGCAACAATGAGCAGTTCTTC. Its translation is CASSLALRDRGRNNEQFF.

The rearrangement links TRBV21-1 to TRBJ2-4; the table's D call of TRBD2 was not tested on the DNA. TRBV21-1 is classified as a pseudogene. The CDR3 length is 19 residues. The CDR3 spells CASSFRAGTSGRTKNIQYF. CDR3 sequence (DNA): TGTGCCAGCAGTTTCCGGGCCGGGACTAGCGGGAGAACCAAAAACATTCAGTACTTC.

The chain combines TRBV7-9 with TRBJ2-5; D remains unclear. The CDR3 contains 13 residues. V was cut by 0 bases and J by 2 bases, with 4 bases left in between. Germline loops: CDR1 SEHNR, CDR2 FQNEAQ (reference sequence). The CDR3 region is CASSLASQETQYF. In DNA, the CDR3 is TGTGCCAGCAGCTTAGCCTCTCAAGAGACCCAGTACTTC.

The chain uses TRBV5-1 and TRBJ2-4, with D possibly matching TRBD1 (5 bases). The CDR3 has 13 amino acids. V lost 1 base, J lost 5 bases, and 7 bases lay in between. From germline, CDR1 is SGHRS and CDR2 YFSETQ. DNA for the CDR3: TGCGCCAGCAGCTTGCAGGGCCAAAACATTCAGTACTTC. Encoded protein: CASSLQGQNIQYF.

This chain uses TRBV10-3 with TRBJ2-7; D is uncertain. Germline V gene data show CDR1 as ENHRY and CDR2 as SYGVKD. V lost 7 bases and J 0 bases, leaving 16 bases between the germline ends. This CDR3 region has 15 residues. The CDR3 reads CAITAGSSSSYEQYF. For the CDR3, the DNA is TGTGCCATCACCGCCGGGTCCTCGAGCTCCTACGAGCAGTACTTC.

There are a few counts of this clone. This rearrangement joins TRBV6-5 to TRBJ2-1; TRBD1 agrees at 7 bases. Germline V gene data show CDR1 as MNHEY and CDR2 as SVGAGI. The CDR3 totals 16 residues. The V and J ends lost 6 bases and 7 bases, in that order; junction bases with no gene match: 15. As DNA, the CDR3 is TGTGCCAGCAGCTACGCCTTATCGGACAGGTCGAATGAGCAGTTCTTC. Translated: CASSYALSDRSNEQFF.

The chain uses TRBV18 and TRBJ2-7, with TRBD1 identical over 8 bases. This CDR3 region has 13 residues. V trimming: 5 bases; J trimming: 4 bases; junction bases outside the gene matches: 4. Germline assignment: CDR1 KGHSH and CDR2 LQKENI. The CDR3 bases are TGTGCCAGCTCAGCCCAGGGGGCTTACGAGCAGTACTTC. Residues: CASSAQGAYEQYF.

In this sample, this clone turned up a few times. V gene TRBV30 combines with J gene TRBJ1-1; 8 bases are shared with TRBD1. Germline CDR1 reads GTSNPN; CDR2 reads SVGIG (reference sequence). V lost 8 bases, J lost 7 bases, and 18 bases stayed unmatched. CDR3 size: 15 residues. The CDR3 loop is CAQTNTQTGEVEAFF. CDR3 DNA: TGTGCCCAAACGAACACCCAGACAGGGGAGGTTGAAGCTTTCTTT.

The rearrangement joins TRBV2 to TRBJ2-7, with a weak D call TRBD2 (6 bases). Trimming took off 1 base at V and 2 bases at J, with 12 bases between the two ends. The length of the CDR3 is 15 residues. The germline gives CDR1 SNHLY, CDR2 FYNNEI. The CDR3 DNA reads TGTGCCAGCAGTGAAGGGCTAGCGACTACCTACGAGCAGTACTTC. Translation gives CASSEGLATTYEQYF.

V usage is TRBV5-4 and J usage is TRBJ1-2; tentative D call: TRBD1 (5 bases). The CDR3 spans 15 residues. Germline V gene data show CDR1 as SGHNT and CDR2 as YYREEE (reference sequence). V was clipped by 1 base and J by 0 bases, with 10 bases between them. The CDR3 loop reads CASSLKTVSNYGYTF. The DNA of the CDR3 is TGTGCCAGCAGCTTGAAGACAGTATCTAACTATGGCTACACCTTC.

This clone has only a few counts. The chain is built from TRBV3-1 (or the pseudogene TRBV3-2) and TRBJ1-5; 9 nucleotides agree with TRBD1. This CDR3 is 15 amino acids long. Germline V gene sequence: CDR1 LGHDT, CDR2 YNNKEL (reference sequence). Losses at the gene ends were 4 bases for V and 6 bases for J; bases not matched to a gene: 7. In DNA, the CDR3 is TGTGCCAGCAGCCCCGGGACAGGGCTGAGTCAGCCCCAGCATTTT. Translation gives CASSPGTGLSQPQHF.

This rearrangement joins TRBV3-1 (or the pseudogene TRBV3-2) to TRBJ1-4; the D gene is possibly TRBD1 (6 bases). The CDR3 loop spans 14 amino acids. Trimming shortened V by 4 bases and J by 8 bases, and 14 bases separated the two germline ends. The germline V gene encodes CDR1 LGHDT and CDR2 YNNKEL (reference sequence). The CDR3 is CASSRRGIGEKLFF. In DNA, the CDR3 is TGTGCCAGCAGCCGTAGGGGGATTGGAGAAAAACTGTTTTTT.